The 19 T cell receptor beta chains below were found in one sample sequenced in a study of T cell repertoires in cytomegalovirus infection. TCRdb used MiXCR to reprocess the reads, holding one entry per CDR3 protein. The sample holds 100,000 to 150,000 distinct CDR3 sequences, roughly 25% seen once. Their antigens are not known. The sequenced sample consisted of PBMCs, sequenced either directly or after in vitro stimulation (not recorded which). The source of these receptors is a human donor in good health (CMV status not recorded). Some clones in this sample may be carry-over from other donors' samples.

Note on this clonotype: A single base separates this from a much larger clone, so it may be a read error. The CDR3 DNA sequence: TGTGCCAGCAGCTCAGACACGGATGAGCACTTCTTC. Translated: CASSSDTDEHFF. V gene TRBV7-1 combines with J gene TRBJ2-1; no firm D call. TRBV7-1 is designated an ORF whose function remains uncertain. This CDR3 has 12 residues.

The sample holds a few counts of this clonotype. This chain joins TRBV5-1 and TRBJ2-1; 8 bases agree with TRBD2. CDR1 is SGHRS and CDR2 is YFSETQ in the germline V gene. With 3 bases clipped from V and 0 bases from J, the junction kept 5 bases outside the gene matches. CDR3 size: 16 residues. Written as DNA, the CDR3 is TGCGCCAGCAGCTCCGGTAGCGGGATCTCCTACAATGAGCAGTTCTTC. Translated: CASSSGSGISYNEQFF.

The sample holds a few counts of this clonotype. The rearrangement uses TRBV6-1 and TRBJ2-1, with 11 nucleotides matching TRBD1. Per germline, CDR1 MNHNS and CDR2 SASEGT. Trimming removed 8 bases from V and 7 bases from J; junction bases left unmatched: 13. The CDR3 contains 16 residues. CDR3 bases: TGTGCCAGCGGACAGGGGGCAAATCCTCGTATGAATGAGCAGTTCTTC. Its translation is CASGQGANPRMNEQFF.

The chain uses TRBV7-9 and TRBJ1-1, with D possibly matching TRBD1 (5 bases). Germline loops: CDR1 SEHNR, CDR2 FQNEAQ (reference sequence). The ends were cut back, 1 base at V and 1 base at J, with 19 bases in the middle. The CDR3 loop spans 18 amino acids. In DNA, the CDR3 is TGTGCCAGCAGCTTAGTTTCTCTCCTGAGTGGGGGGAACACTGAAGCTTTCTTT. It translates to CASSLVSLLSGGNTEAFF.

There are many counts of this clonotype. The V call is TRBV7-2, the J call TRBJ2-7; TRBD2 matches at 8 bases. Germline trimming cut 0 bases from V and 4 bases from J; bases unmatched to any gene: 11. CDR1 and CDR2 from the germline V gene are SGHTA and FQGNSA. This CDR3 is built from 17 residues. The CDR3 spells CASSLAPWAGGSYEQYV. The CDR3 region has the DNA TGTGCCAGCAGCTTAGCGCCGTGGGCGGGAGGATCTTACGAGCAGTACGTC.

This clonotype came up once. The J gene is TRBJ1-2, the V gene TRBV10-3; 7 bases line up with TRBD1. This CDR3 has 18 residues. Germline V CDR1 and CDR2: ENHRY, SYGVKD. Trimming took 0 bases from V and 2 from J; bases not matched to a gene: 12. CDR3 in DNA: TGTGCCATCAGTGAGTCTTCTTTCATCAGACAGGGCAACTATGGCTACACCTTC. Protein product: CAISESSFIRQGNYGYTF.

This clonotype was counted at least ten times. The V gene is TRBV6-5, the J gene TRBJ2-1; 9 positions match TRBD2. The V gene's germline CDR1 is MNHEY and CDR2 SVGAGI. J gave up 9 bases and V 6 bases, and 15 bases lay outside the gene matches. The CDR3 is 16 amino acids. The CDR3: CASRHYEGLAGTEQFF. The DNA for the CDR3 is TGTGCCAGCAGACATTACGAGGGGCTAGCGGGAACTGAGCAGTTCTTC.

This clonotype was counted ten times or more. V gene TRBV7-2 combines with J gene TRBJ2-5, with D possibly TRBD1 on 6 matching bases. This CDR3 is 15 amino acids long. Trimming stripped 1 base from V and 4 bases from J, with 13 bases between. Germline assignment: CDR1 SGHTA and CDR2 FQGNSA. The CDR3 is CASSLVGTIGETQYF. Here the CDR3 DNA reads TGTGCCAGCAGCTTAGTCGGGACAATTGGAGAGACCCAGTACTTC.

This clonotype came up a few times. The V call is TRBV19, the J call TRBJ2-5; 11 nucleotides line up with TRBD2. The CDR3 is 20 amino acids. V lost 5 bases, J lost 1 base, and 18 bases stayed unmatched. The V gene's germline CDR1 is LNHDA and CDR2 SQIVND (reference sequence). The CDR3 region is CASSVQTGTSGIIRQETQYF. The DNA for the CDR3 is TGTGCCAGTAGTGTTCAGACCGGGACTAGCGGAATTATTCGCCAAGAGACCCAGTACTTC.

The rearrangement uses TRBV7-6 and TRBJ2-1, with D uncertain. The germline CDR1 and CDR2 sequences are SGHVS and FNYEAQ. CDR3 length: 15 amino acids. The V gene lost 5 bases and the J gene lost 0 bases, with 11 bases spanning the gap. The CDR3 sequence is CASSGRLSSYNEQFF. The CDR3 coding sequence is TGTGCCAGCAGCGGACGTCTGAGCTCCTACAATGAGCAGTTCTTC.

This clonotype was detected many times. V is TRBV6-1 and J is TRBJ2-1; 9 nucleotides align to TRBD1. From germline, CDR1 is MNHNS and CDR2 SASEGT. J gave up 7 bases and V 6 bases, and 7 bases lay outside the gene matches. The length of the CDR3 is 14 residues. The CDR3 DNA sequence: TGTGCCAGCAGGGACAGGGGATCGTGGAATGAGCAGTTCTTC. Translating it yields CASRDRGSWNEQFF.

The gene calls are TRBV7-2 and TRBJ1-1; D gene unclear. The V and J ends lost 5 bases and 3 bases respectively, with 7 bases between them. Germline V CDR1 and CDR2: SGHTA, FQGNSA. CDR3 length: 12 amino acids. The DNA of the CDR3 is TGTGCCAGCAGCCCTCAGTACACTGAAGCTTTCTTT. Translation gives CASSPQYTEAFF.

Ten or more counts support this clonotype. The chain employs TRBV7-8 and TRBJ2-3; weak D call: TRBD2 (5 bases). Trimming cost V 5 bases and J 3 bases, with 21 bases left between them. Germline-derived CDR1 and CDR2 are SGHVS and FQNEAQ. The CDR3 sequence is 17 residues long. In DNA form, the CDR3 reads TGTGCCAGCAGCCCGCTAAACCATCAAACGGGGACAGATACGCAGTATTTT. This encodes CASSPLNHQTGTDTQYF.

The rearrangement joins TRBV15 to TRBJ2-7; 9 bases fit TRBD1. Looked up from germline, CDR1 is LNHNV and CDR2 is YYDKDF (reference sequence). J was trimmed by 6 bases and V by 5 bases; bases with no gene match: 11. There are 15 residues in the CDR3. The CDR3 region is CATSLTGQGWVEQYF. The CDR3 bases are TGTGCCACCAGCTTAACGGGACAGGGCTGGGTCGAGCAGTACTTC.

In its sample, this clonotype ranks as medium-sized (0.01 to 0.1%). The chain has TRBV7-2 and TRBJ2-3; 8 nucleotides match TRBD2. The CDR3 has 15 residues. CDR1 is SGHTA and CDR2 is FQGNSA in the germline V gene. The ends lost 2 bases at V and 1 base at J; junction bases unmatched: 2. The CDR3 region has the DNA TGTGCCAGCAGCTTACTAGCGGGTCGCACAGATACGCAGTATTTT. The encoded protein is CASSLLAGRTDTQYF.

This clonotype was recorded a few times. This chain joins TRBV6-6 and TRBJ2-3; no clear D gene. Germline V gene lookup returns CDR1 MNHNY and CDR2 SVGAGI (reference sequence). V lost 5 bases to trimming and J lost 3 bases, with 3 bases between them. This CDR3 comprises 11 residues. The CDR3 DNA is TGTGCCAGCAGTAAGACAGATACGCAGTATTTT. Protein sequence: CASSKTDTQYF.

This clonotype was picked up a small number of times. The CDR3 is CASSEELASSTDTQYF. In DNA form, the CDR3 reads TGCGCCAGCAGCGAGGAACTAGCGTCTAGCACAGATACGCAGTATTTT. The chain employs TRBV5-1 and TRBJ2-3; TRBD2 aligns across 7 bases. Germline assignment: CDR1 SGHRS and CDR2 YFSETQ. The length of the CDR3 is 16 residues. V shed 4 bases, J shed 0 bases, and the junction held 8 bases outside the gene matches.

Ten or more counts support this clonotype. The CDR3 DNA sequence: TGTGCCAGCAGCTTAGTCGAGAGAGGCGGTGGCTACACCTTC. It specifies CASSLVERGGGYTF. The chain uses TRBV7-2 and TRBJ1-2; no clear D. The CDR3 length is 14 residues. Deletions cut 1 base from V and 7 bases from J, with 13 bases between. CDR1 and CDR2 from the germline V gene are SGHTA and FQGNSA.

The chain employs TRBV7-8 and TRBJ1-1; 10 bases are a match to TRBD1. V lost 2 bases to trimming and J lost 4 bases; unmatched junction nucleotides: 7. The germline gives CDR1 SGHVS, CDR2 FQNEAQ. The CDR3 sequence is 16 residues long. The CDR3 DNA reads TGTGCCAGCAGCTTAATGACGACAGGGGGCATCACTGAAGCTTTCTTT. Translation: CASSLMTTGGITEAFF.